The 18 T cell receptor beta chains reported below all come from one sample, sequenced in a study of T cell repertoires in cytomegalovirus infection. These TCRs' antigens remain unknown. TCRdb passed the reads through MiXCR, listing each CDR3 protein once. The sample records fewer than 1,000,000 distinct CDR3 sequences, around 30% being singletons. The source material was cultured CD8+ T cells from PBMCs, sampled from culture after CMV antigen stimulation. These receptors came from a human donor in good health (CMV status not recorded). Some clones in this sample may be carry-over from other donors' samples.

The chain couples TRBV27 to TRBJ2-2, with D maybe TRBD1 (6 bases). CDR1 and CDR2 from the germline V gene are MNHEY and SMNVEV (reference sequence). The CDR3 has 14 amino acids. Trimming left V 6 bases short and J 0 bases short, with 8 bases between. The CDR3 nucleotides are TGTGCCAGCAGCACAGGGACGAACACCGGGGAGCTGTTTTTT. This gives the protein CASSTGTNTGELFF.

This clonotype has a handful of counts. This chain joins TRBV12-3 or TRBV12-4 and TRBJ2-1, with no clear D. V was trimmed by 8 bases and J by 6 bases, leaving 8 bases between them. The CDR3 extends over 11 amino acids. CDR3 sequence reads: CASGLSNEQFF. The CDR3 DNA sequence: TGTGCCAGCGGCTTGTCCAATGAGCAGTTCTTC.

This chain uses TRBV6-1 with TRBJ2-3, with 8 bases that match TRBD1. The CDR3 extends over 15 amino acids. Trimming took 4 bases from V and 4 from J; bases not matched to a gene: 7. Germline CDR1 reads MNHNS; CDR2 reads SASEGT. CDR3 in DNA: TGTGCCAGCAGTGCCCTGACAGGGGCTGCAGATACGCAGTATTTT. This codes for CASSALTGAADTQYF.

This chain connects TRBV19 to TRBJ2-3; D gene unclear. The CDR3 runs 16 residues. Per the germline V gene, CDR1 is LNHDA and CDR2 is SQIVND (reference sequence). The V end was cut by 4 bases, the J end by 2 bases, with 16 bases between. CDR3 bases: TGTGCCAGTAGTAATGGGATTAGGCTCCCCACAGATACGCAGTATTTT. Protein sequence: CASSNGIRLPTDTQYF.

This clonotype was detected only a few times. The chain is built from TRBV6-5 and TRBJ1-2; the match to TRBD1 covers 7 bases. Per germline, CDR1 MNHEY and CDR2 SVGAGI. J lost 5 bases, V lost 4 bases, and 7 bases had no gene match. This CDR3 contains 14 residues. Here the CDR3 reads CASSWGRGVYGYTF. CDR3 nucleotide sequence: TGTGCCAGCAGTTGGGGCAGGGGGGTGTATGGCTACACCTTC.

The V call is TRBV15, the J call TRBJ1-4; tentatively, D is TRBD1 (5 bases). V dropped 5 bases and J dropped 6 bases, with 13 bases sitting between them. CDR1 and CDR2 (germline): LNHNV, YYDKDF (reference sequence). The CDR3 is 14 amino acids. The CDR3 DNA follows: TGTGCCACCAGCGCAGGACAAGAAGATGAAAAACTGTTTTTT. Protein sequence: CATSAGQEDEKLFF.

The chain carries TRBV5-6 and TRBJ1-1, with 8 bases matching TRBD1. The CDR3 covers 16 residues. Germline assignment: CDR1 SGHDT and CDR2 YYEEEE. V shed 5 bases, J shed 0 bases, and the junction held 9 bases outside the gene matches. The CDR3 sequence is CASRDGQGYMNTEAFF. Written as DNA, the CDR3 is TGTGCCAGCAGGGATGGACAGGGCTACATGAACACTGAAGCTTTCTTT.

A word on this clonotype: One junction end disagrees with the germline gene, perhaps due to a read error. This chain connects TRBV7-6 to TRBJ2-1; 14 positions match TRBD2. The CDR3 runs 15 residues. Germline lookup yields CDR1 SGHVS and CDR2 FNYEAQ. The CDR3 loop is CVSSIGLAGGNEQFF. DNA for the CDR3: TGTGTCAGCAGCATAGGACTAGCGGGGGGAAATGAGCAGTTCTTC. The full variable domain, completed using reference TRBV7-6 and TRBJ2-1, is GAGVSQSPRYKVTKRGQDVALRCDPISGHVSLYWYRQALGQGPEFLTYFNYEAQQDKSGLPNDRFSAERPEGSISTLTIQRTEQRDSAMYRCVSSIGLAGGNEQFFGPGTRLTVL.

The rearrangement uses TRBV2 and TRBJ2-6; TRBD1 might be the D (5 bases). From germline, CDR1 is SNHLY and CDR2 FYNNEI. The CDR3 is 17 residues long. The ends were cut back, 0 bases at V and 2 bases at J, with 11 bases in the middle. The CDR3 DNA follows: TGTGCCAGCAGTGAAGCGCTTCCAGGGACTGGGGCCAACGTCCTGACTTTC. This translates into CASSEALPGTGANVLTF.

This clonotype was seen only a few times. The chain employs TRBV7-6 and TRBJ1-3, with 8 bases fitting TRBD1. The V segment lost 6 bases and the J segment 4 bases; nucleotides outside the gene matches: 5. Germline CDR1 reads SGHVS; CDR2 reads FNYEAQ. The CDR3 sequence is 14 residues long. The chain's CDR3 is CASSLQGDGNTIYF. The CDR3 coding sequence is TGTGCCAGCAGTTTACAGGGGGACGGAAACACCATATATTTT.

About this clonotype: The conserved final phenylalanine or tryptophan is absent from the CDR3, which likely points to a read error. The limits of the CDR3 on the DNA are not certain, so only TCRdb's listed CDR3 is given. The rearrangement uses TRBV27 and TRBJ2-1; no check of the table's D call, TRBD1, against the DNA was made. The CDR3 has 9 residues if both end residues are counted. Germline values: CDR1 MNHEY, CDR2 SMNVEV (reference sequence). The CDR3 sequence is CASSSKGQH.

The V gene is TRBV7-2, the J gene TRBJ1-6, with TRBD1 identical over 8 bases. This CDR3 contains 16 residues. Germline V lookup: CDR1 SGHTA, CDR2 FQGNSA. V lost 1 base, J lost 10 bases, and 9 bases stayed unmatched. CDR3 bases: TGTGCCAGCAGCTTAGACGCAGGGGGCGCTTACTCACCCCTCCACTTT. It specifies CASSLDAGGAYSPLHF.

This clonotype showed up just a few times. The chain recombines TRBV4-1 with TRBJ2-2; 9 nucleotides agree with TRBD1. The CDR3 extends over 16 amino acids. Germline CDR1 reads MGHRA; CDR2 reads YSYEKL. V shed 3 bases and J 4 bases; nucleotides not matched to a gene: 6. CDR3 residues: CASSQDRGLSTGELFF. The CDR3 DNA reads TGCGCCAGCAGCCAGGACAGGGGATTGTCCACCGGGGAGCTGTTTTTT.

The rearrangement joins TRBV11-2 to TRBJ2-1; 10 bases are a match to TRBD2. The CDR3 has 16 residues. Trimming cost V 5 bases and J 10 bases; bases outside gene matches: 14. Germline V gene sequence: CDR1 SGHAT, CDR2 FQNNGV. CDR3 loop: CASSTFSGGPNLEQFF. The CDR3 nucleotides read TGTGCCAGCAGCACATTTAGCGGGGGGCCCAATCTGGAGCAGTTCTTC.

This clonotype turned up a few times. The chain combines TRBV15 with TRBJ1-2, with a possible D match to TRBD1 (5 bases). Trimming took off 3 bases at V and 5 bases at J, with 7 bases between the two ends. Germline V gene lookup returns CDR1 LNHNV and CDR2 YYDKDF (reference sequence). The CDR3 runs 12 residues. The CDR3 here is CATSSRQYGYTF. DNA of the CDR3: TGTGCCACCAGCAGCCGACAGTATGGCTACACCTTC.

This clonotype occurred a few times. The chain recombines TRBV2 with TRBJ2-2; 7 nucleotides align to TRBD1. Trimming took 8 bases from V and 0 from J; bases not matched to a gene: 12. The CDR3 is 17 residues long. Per the germline V gene, CDR1 is SNHLY and CDR2 is FYNNEI. This chain's CDR3 is CASVPDRGRSNTGELFF. CDR3 coding DNA: TGTGCCAGCGTCCCGGATAGGGGGCGTTCGAACACCGGGGAGCTGTTTTTT.

The chain couples TRBV28 to TRBJ2-1; D is possibly TRBD2 (5 bases). CDR3 length equals 15 residues. Trimming removed 6 bases from V and 2 bases from J, with 14 bases in between. The germline gives CDR1 MDHEN, CDR2 SYDVKM. CDR3 nucleotides: TGTGCCAGCAGCCTGGGAGACATCACCTACAATGAGCAGTTCTTC. Residues: CASSLGDITYNEQFF.

This rearrangement joins TRBV20-1 to TRBJ2-7, with D maybe TRBD2 (5 bases). The CDR3 loop spans 13 amino acids. V dropped 0 bases and J dropped 3 bases, with 9 bases sitting between them. Germline CDR1 DFQATT, CDR2 SNEGSKA (reference sequence). CDR3 DNA sequence: TGCAGTGCTAGAGATCAGACTAACTACGAGCAGTACTTC. Translated: CSARDQTNYEQYF.